A few counts support the clone carrying this T cell receptor (beta chain). This sample was included in a study of shared clonotypes between healthy human individuals. Sequencing was performed with immunoSEQ multiplex PCR; in TCRdb, only in-frame clones are kept and a portion is missing. The sample holds about 800,000 clones, approximately 96% seen once. The CDR3 has 17 residues. V was clipped by 4 bases and J by 2 bases; unmatched bases: 9. CDR1 is SGHKS, CDR2 YYEKEE, per germline (reference sequence). Selected positively for CCR7 and CD45RO-negative, naive CD8 cells excluded terminally differentiated effector memory CD45RA+ cells.

This receptor was identified in a man aged 30 to 45 in good health. The V and J genes are TRBV5-5 and TRBJ2-3; 11 bases are shared with TRBD2. Material: naive CD8+ T cells sorted from blood. The CDR3 is CASSRTTLAGVTDTQYF. The CDR3 region has the DNA TGTGCCAGCAGCCGTACCACACTAGCGGGAGTCACAGATACGCAGTATTTT.